This is a list of T cell receptor beta chains from one sample in a study of shared clonotypes between healthy human individuals. Using immunoSEQ multiplex PCR, the repertoire was profiled, and TCRdb retains in-frame clones only, with some absent. This sample has 2,100,000 or so clones, with 95% found just once. Source material: naive CD4+ T cells sorted from blood. Receptors were obtained from a man aged 18 to 29 in good health. Both conserved end residues are part of each CDR3. D genes are given only for firm matches. Some rows mark clone size as missing; the rest say once, few, many or name a class of expanded clone.

D gene	V gene	J gene	clone size	CDR3 DNA	CDR3 protein
-	TRBV5-1	TRBJ1-5	-	TGCGCCAGCAGCCGTGACGGGCAGCCCCAGCATTTT	CASSRDGQPQHF
-	TRBV7-9	TRBJ2-1	-	TGTGCCAGCAGCCGCCGGGGAAGTCGAGGGGCCACTGAGCAGTTCTTC	CASSRRGSRGATEQFF
-	TRBV5-4	TRBJ1-2	-	TGTGCCAGCAGCCGGAAAGACGGGAACTATGGCTACACCTTC	CASSRKDGNYGYTF
-	TRBV18	TRBJ2-7	-	TGTGCCAGCTCAGAAACTGTCCGTGGGGCACTTAACGCCTACGAGCAGTACTTC	CASSETVRGALNAYEQYF
-	TRBV30	TRBJ2-1	-	TGTGCCTGGAGTATTTCCAGGGATGAGCAGTTCTTC	CAWSISRDEQFF
-	TRBV6-1	TRBJ2-7	-	TGTACCTTATTCGTACAGGGTAATGGTCATTACGAGCAGTACTTC	CTLFVQGNGHYEQYF
-	TRBV2	TRBJ2-7	-	TGTGCCAGCAGTCCTCAGGGATACGAGCAGTACTTC	CASSPQGYEQYF
-	TRBV29-1	TRBJ1-1	-	TGCAGCGTTGCAAGGAACACTGAAGCTTTCTTT	CSVARNTEAFF
-	TRBV6-1	TRBJ1-1	once	TGTGCCAGCAGTGAAGTTTTTTTACAGGCCGGAGCTTTCTTT	CASSEVFLQAGAFF
-	TRBV10-3	TRBJ1-1	-	TGTGCCATCAGTGAGTCAACGACTGCAGAAGCTTTCTTT	CAISESTTAEAFF
-	TRBV30	TRBJ2-3	-	TGTGCCTGGTCTAGCACAGATACGCAGTATTTT	CAWSSTDTQYF
TRBD1	TRBV28	TRBJ1-1	once	TGTGCCAGCAGTGCCGGGACAGGACCTGAAGCTTTCTTT	CASSAGTGPEAFF
-	TRBV5-1	TRBJ2-1	once	TGCGCCAGCAGCTTGGCCGGCTCTAGCTCCTACAATGAGCAGTTCTTC	CASSLAGSSSYNEQFF
TRBD2	TRBV7-2	TRBJ2-7	-	TGTGCCAGCAGCTTGCGACTAGCTGGATCCAACGAGCAGTACTTC	CASSLRLAGSNEQYF
TRBD1	TRBV5-1	TRBJ1-5	-	TGCGCCAGCAACCTTCCAGGGGGGGTAAGGCCCCAGCATTTT	CASNLPGGVRPQHF
-	TRBV5-6	TRBJ2-1	-	TGTGCCAGCTGGCCCCAGGGTGCCAATGAGCAGTTCTTC	CASWPQGANEQFF